The 26 T cell receptor beta chains below come from one sample, sequenced in a study of blood T cell repertoires in COVID-19. Sequenced by immunoSEQ multiplex PCR; TCRdb stores in-frame clones only, minus some. The repertoire consists of just over 250,000 clones, with over 80% occurring once and the leading ten covering roughly 10%. Material for sequencing was peripheral blood. The receptors come from a woman aged 65 to 85 with COVID-19, enrolled during active disease.

The chain combines TRBV5-1 with TRBJ2-5; 9 bases match TRBD2. The CDR3 sequence is 15 residues long. Germline V gives CDR1 SGHRS, CDR2 YFSETQ. V gave up 0 bases and J gave up 4 bases; unmatched junction bases: 4. The DNA of the CDR3 is TGCGCCAGCAGCTTGGCGCCGGGACTAGCAGAGACCCAGTACTTC. Its translation: CASSLAPGLAETQYF.

The chain is built from TRBV2 and TRBJ1-1, with 8 bases identical to TRBD1. This CDR3 spans 12 amino acids. Germline V gene sequence: CDR1 SNHLY, CDR2 FYNNEI. Unmatched junction bases numbered 3, after V lost 5 bases and J lost 7 bases. CDR3 amino acids: CASSWTGFEAFF. CDR3 coding DNA: TGTGCCAGCAGTTGGACAGGGTTTGAAGCTTTCTTT.

V and J are TRBV19 and TRBJ2-7, with 7 positions matching TRBD2. There are 13 residues in the CDR3. The V gene end was trimmed by 3 bases and the J gene end by 6 bases; junction bases not matched to a gene: 5. The V gene's germline CDR1 is LNHDA and CDR2 SQIVND (reference sequence). CDR3 sequence (DNA): TGTGCCAGTAGTATGGGAGGGGTTCGCGAGCAGTACTTC. It encodes CASSMGGVREQYF.

The genes are TRBV7-9 and TRBJ2-1; TRBD2 might be the D (5 bases). This CDR3 has 14 amino acids. From germline, CDR1 is SEHNR and CDR2 FQNEAQ (reference sequence). Trimming removed 5 bases from V and 3 bases from J, with 11 bases in between. This chain's CDR3 is CASSLELDYNEQFF. CDR3 in DNA: TGTGCCAGCAGCCTGGAACTAGACTACAATGAGCAGTTCTTC.

This chain links TRBV6-5 with TRBJ1-2, with a possible D match to TRBD1 (5 bases). The CDR3 totals 12 residues. The ends were cut back, 6 bases at V and 6 bases at J, with 11 bases in the middle. Germline lookup yields CDR1 MNHEY and CDR2 SVGAGI. Here the CDR3 DNA reads TGTGCCAGCAGAGTATCAGGGCATGGCTACACCTTC. Amino acid sequence: CASRVSGHGYTF.

The chain recombines TRBV30 with TRBJ2-3; D remains unclear. The V gene's germline CDR1 is GTSNPN and CDR2 SVGIG (reference sequence). V lost 2 bases and J 0 bases, leaving 15 bases between the germline ends. This CDR3 is built from 16 residues. CDR3 in DNA: TGTGCCTGGAGTCCTAAACATCAGGTTAGCACAGATACGCAGTATTTT. This encodes CAWSPKHQVSTDTQYF.

The genes are TRBV5-1 and TRBJ1-6; unclear D gene. Trimming left V 4 bases short and J 6 bases short, with 14 bases between. This CDR3 region has 15 residues. The germline V gene encodes CDR1 SGHRS and CDR2 YFSETQ. The chain's CDR3 is CASSPWEGGNSPLHF. Written as DNA, the CDR3 is TGCGCCAGCAGCCCATGGGAGGGAGGTAATTCACCCCTCCACTTT.

This sequence joins TRBV28 and TRBJ2-7, with D possibly TRBD1 on 6 matching bases. Germline CDR1 MDHEN, CDR2 SYDVKM. CDR3 length equals 13 residues. Trimming took off 7 bases at V and 5 bases at J, with 15 bases between the two ends. The CDR3, as DNA: TGTGCCAGCATCAACAGGGTGTCAAACGAGCAGTACTTC. Residues: CASINRVSNEQYF.

The chain couples TRBV19 to TRBJ2-7; 9 positions agree with TRBD2. Germline CDR1 reads LNHDA; CDR2 reads SQIVND (reference sequence). The CDR3 totals 16 residues. V gave up 5 bases and J gave up 7 bases; unmatched junction bases: 15. Written as DNA, the CDR3 is TGTGCCAGTAGTCCCAGCCTAAGGGCGGGAGGGCGAGAGCAGTACTTC. Protein sequence: CASSPSLRAGGREQYF.

This clone showed up just a few times. The chain uses TRBV7-2 and TRBJ2-2; 8 nucleotides line up with TRBD1. This CDR3 region has 14 residues. V gave up 5 bases and J gave up 5 bases; unmatched junction bases: 4. Looked up from germline, CDR1 is SGHTA and CDR2 is FQGNSA. The CDR3, as DNA: TGTGCCAGCAGCCGGACAGGGTTAACCGGGGAGCTGTTTTTT. Protein product: CASSRTGLTGELFF.

Notes on this clone: This sample includes further DNA sequences coding for the same CDR3. The rearrangement links TRBV30 to TRBJ1-6; TRBD1 aligns across 7 bases. Trimming took 5 bases from V and 4 from J; bases not matched to a gene: 2. This CDR3 has 13 residues. CDR1 and CDR2 from the germline V gene are GTSNPN and SVGIG (reference sequence). The CDR3 reads CAWRDSYNSPLHF. The DNA of the CDR3 is TGTGCCTGGCGGGACAGTTATAATTCACCCCTCCACTTT.

The rearrangement joins TRBV5-1 to TRBJ2-6, with 7 bases that match TRBD1. The CDR3 runs 18 residues. With 0 bases clipped from V and 0 bases from J, the junction kept 6 bases outside the gene matches. CDR1 SGHRS and CDR2 YFSETQ come from the germline V gene. The CDR3, as DNA: TGCGCCAGCAGCTTGGTAGGGGGCTCGGGCTCTGGGGCCAACGTCCTGACTTTC. This sequence encodes CASSLVGGSGSGANVLTF.

This clone was observed a handful of times. The chain joins TRBV7-3 to TRBJ1-1; D uncertain. This CDR3 is 13 amino acids long. The germline CDR1 and CDR2 sequences are SGHTA and FQGTGA. V was shortened by 5 bases and J by 1 base, with 8 bases between the two germline ends. CDR3 protein: CASSVTQNTEAFF. The CDR3 coding sequence is TGTGCCAGCAGCGTGACACAGAACACTGAAGCTTTCTTT.

V usage is TRBV27 and J usage is TRBJ1-5; D may be TRBD1 (5 bases). Trimming shortened V by 2 bases and J by 5 bases, and 10 bases separated the two germline ends. This CDR3 has 14 residues. Germline assignment: CDR1 MNHEY and CDR2 SMNVEV (reference sequence). The CDR3 DNA follows: TGTGCCAGCAGTTTACTAGGGGAAGATCAGCCCCAGCATTTT. Protein product: CASSLLGEDQPQHF.

CDR3 protein: CASSIYAGTGGYEQYF. The CDR3 nucleotides are TGTGCCAGCAGCATCTACGCCGGGACAGGGGGCTACGAGCAGTACTTC. The chain carries TRBV11-2 and TRBJ2-7; 11 positions agree with TRBD1. J was trimmed by 3 bases and V by 5 bases; bases with no gene match: 9. Germline values: CDR1 SGHAT, CDR2 FQNNGV. CDR3 length: 16 amino acids.

V and J are TRBV21-1 and TRBJ2-5; the table's D call, TRBD2, has no DNA check behind it. TRBV21-1 is deemed a pseudogene. CDR3 size: 16 residues. The CDR3 nucleotides read TGTGCCAGCAGCAAAGTGCGACTAGCGGGAGTAGAGACCCAGTACTTC. Its protein is CASSKVRLAGVETQYF.

The rearrangement joins TRBV30 to TRBJ2-1; a weak D match, TRBD2 (6 bases). The germline gives CDR1 GTSNPN, CDR2 SVGIG (reference sequence). The CDR3 has 12 residues. V lost 0 bases to trimming and J lost 13 bases, with 13 bases between them. CDR3 coding DNA: TGTGCCTGGAGTGTTGGGCGGGACCTCCAGTTCTTC. Translated: CAWSVGRDLQFF.

The chain links TRBV5-1 to TRBJ1-1, with 10 bases matching TRBD1. Trimming at V came to 3 bases and at J to 0 bases, leaving 5 bases not matched to a gene. Germline assignment: CDR1 SGHRS and CDR2 YFSETQ. This CDR3 comprises 16 residues. In nucleotides, the CDR3 is TGCGCCAGCAGCTCCCGGGACAGGGGTCTGAACACTGAAGCTTTCTTT. It specifies CASSSRDRGLNTEAFF.

As for this clone: The germline gene is not matched at one end of the junction; a read error may be the cause. The rearrangement links TRBV20-1 to TRBJ2-7; 9 nucleotides line up with TRBD2. This CDR3 spans 14 amino acids. Germline lookup yields CDR1 DFQATT and CDR2 SNEGSKA (reference sequence). CDR3 in amino acids: CSASGKRASGTSDF. DNA for the CDR3: TGCAGTGCTAGTGGGAAGAGGGCTAGCGGGACCTCGGACTTC.

The chain carries TRBV6-5 and TRBJ2-1, with 8 bases lining up with TRBD1. The CDR3 is made up of 15 amino acids. The germline V gene has CDR1 MNHEY and CDR2 SVGAGI. With 5 bases clipped from V and 0 bases from J, the junction kept 3 bases outside the gene matches. The CDR3 protein is CASSRDRGSYNEQFF. CDR3 in DNA: TGTGCCAGCAGTCGAGACAGGGGCTCCTACAATGAGCAGTTCTTC.

This clone was seen once. The chain uses TRBV19 and TRBJ2-3; 9 positions agree with TRBD2. V lost 3 bases to trimming and J lost 3 bases; unmatched junction nucleotides: 4. Germline assignment: CDR1 LNHDA and CDR2 SQIVND (reference sequence). The length of the CDR3 is 15 residues. CDR3 in DNA: TGTGCCAGTAGTATGATCCTAGCGGGAACAGATACGCAGTATTTT. Its translation is CASSMILAGTDTQYF.

CDR3 sequence: CATSRATEINEKLFF. CDR3 DNA: TGTGCCACCAGCAGAGCGACTGAGATTAATGAAAAACTGTTTTTT. The chain employs TRBV15 and TRBJ1-4, with no clear D. V was shortened by 1 base and J by 4 bases, with 10 bases between the two germline ends. The CDR3 is 15 residues long. Germline CDR1 and CDR2: LNHNV and YYDKDF (reference sequence).

The genes are TRBV5-1 and TRBJ2-2; unclear D gene. V dropped 8 bases and J dropped 2 bases, with 10 bases sitting between them. The CDR3 is made up of 13 amino acids. The germline V gene encodes CDR1 SGHRS and CDR2 YFSETQ. The CDR3, as DNA: TGCGCCAGTTTCAACATTAACACCGGGGAGCTGTTTTTT. Its translation is CASFNINTGELFF.

This chain connects TRBV19 to TRBJ1-2; D is unresolved. CDR1 LNHDA and CDR2 SQIVND come from the germline V gene (reference sequence). Deletions cut 4 bases from V and 2 bases from J, with 11 bases between. The CDR3 spans 14 residues. CDR3 amino acids: CASSTSGINYGYTF. The CDR3 region has the DNA TGTGCCAGTAGTACCTCCGGGATCAACTATGGCTACACCTTC. Combining the CDR3 with reference TRBV19 and TRBJ1-2 gives the whole variable domain DGGITQSPKYLFRKEGQNVTLSCEQNLNHDAMYWYRQDPGQGLRLIYYSQIVNDFQKGDIAEGYSVSREKKESFPLTVTSAQKNPTAFYLCASSTSGINYGYTFGSGTRLTVV.

DNA for the CDR3: TGTGCCAGCAGCTTAGCGGTTACAGGGCCAGATACGCAGTATTTT. Protein: CASSLAVTGPDTQYF. The chain combines TRBV7-2 with TRBJ2-3; D is perhaps TRBD1 (6 bases). CDR1 SGHTA and CDR2 FQGNSA come from the germline V gene. The V and J ends lost 0 bases and 4 bases respectively, with 11 bases between them. CDR3 length equals 15 residues.

The chain carries TRBV12-3 or TRBV12-4 and TRBJ2-7; tentatively, D is TRBD1 (6 bases). The CDR3 covers 13 residues. V was clipped by 5 bases and J by 9 bases, with 17 bases between them. CDR3 coding DNA: TGTGCCAGCAGTCCAATTGCTACAGGGAGGCAGTACTTC. Amino acids: CASSPIATGRQYF.